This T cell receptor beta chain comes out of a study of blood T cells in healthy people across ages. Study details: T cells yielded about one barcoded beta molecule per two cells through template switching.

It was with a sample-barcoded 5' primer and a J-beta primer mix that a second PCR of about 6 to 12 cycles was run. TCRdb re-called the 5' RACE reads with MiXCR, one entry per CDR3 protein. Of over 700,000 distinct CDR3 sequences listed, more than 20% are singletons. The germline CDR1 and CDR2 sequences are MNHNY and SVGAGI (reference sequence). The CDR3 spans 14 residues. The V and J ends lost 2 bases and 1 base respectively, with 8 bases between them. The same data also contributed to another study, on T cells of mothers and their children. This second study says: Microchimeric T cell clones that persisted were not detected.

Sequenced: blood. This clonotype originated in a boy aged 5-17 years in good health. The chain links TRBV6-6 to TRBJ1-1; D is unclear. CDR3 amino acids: CASSYGAANTEAFF. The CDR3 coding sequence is TGTGCCAGCAGTTACGGAGCCGCGAACACTGAAGCTTTCTTT.